A selection of T cell receptor beta chains follows, all from one sample in a study of blood T cell repertoires in COVID-19. Some clones are missing from TCRdb's copy, which holds only in-frame ones; the method was immunoSEQ multiplex PCR. This sample carries a few hundred thousand clones, roughly nine tenths of them seen once, and the ten largest clones take around 3%. The specimen was PBMCs or T cells enriched from blood (not recorded which). The source of these receptors is a woman between 25 and 40 years old who had recovered from COVID-19. Each CDR3 is given with its conserved first and last residue. A D gene is named only where the DNA matches it firmly. The size entry is marked missing in some rows and otherwise reads once, few, many or a size class.

D gene: TRBD2; J gene: TRBJ2-7; clone size: NA; V gene: TRBV11-3; CDR3 protein: CASSFGSGGPYEQYF; CDR3 DNA: TGTGCCAGCAGCTTCGGTAGCGGGGGCCCCTACGAGCAGTACTTC
D gene: TRBD1; J gene: TRBJ1-3; clone size: NA; V gene: TRBV9; CDR3 protein: CASSGEQGAEGNTIYF; CDR3 DNA: TGTGCCAGCAGCGGTGAACAGGGGGCGGAAGGAAACACCATATATTTT
D gene: NA; J gene: TRBJ2-7; clone size: NA; V gene: TRBV3-1/TRBV3-2; CDR3 protein: CASSQTETGEQYF; CDR3 DNA: TGTGCCAGCAGCCAGACCGAAACGGGAGAGCAGTACTTC
D gene: TRBD2; J gene: TRBJ2-5; clone size: NA; V gene: TRBV2; CDR3 protein: CASSASGLGETQYF; CDR3 DNA: TGTGCCAGCAGTGCATCGGGACTAGGGGAGACCCAGTACTTC
D gene: NA; J gene: TRBJ2-2; clone size: few; V gene: TRBV6-2/TRBV6-3; CDR3 protein: CASSYEDVRAGELFF; CDR3 DNA: TGTGCCAGCAGTTACGAGGATGTGAGGGCCGGGGAGCTGTTTTTT
D gene: TRBD1; J gene: TRBJ2-6; clone size: NA; V gene: TRBV27; CDR3 protein: CASRTGGSMGANVLTF; CDR3 DNA: TGTGCCAGCAGGACAGGGGGCTCTATGGGGGCCAACGTCCTGACTTTC
D gene: TRBD1; J gene: TRBJ2-7; clone size: NA; V gene: TRBV2; CDR3 protein: CASIGTGGYEQYF; CDR3 DNA: TGTGCCAGCATTGGGACAGGGGGCTACGAGCAGTACTTC
D gene: NA; J gene: TRBJ2-7; clone size: NA; V gene: TRBV4-1; CDR3 protein: CASSLTTDGTYEQYF; CDR3 DNA: TGCGCCAGCAGCCTAACAACGGACGGGACCTACGAGCAGTACTTC
D gene: TRBD1; J gene: TRBJ1-1; clone size: NA; V gene: TRBV25-1; CDR3 protein: CASSEVSGGEAFF; CDR3 DNA: TGTGCCAGCAGTGAAGTTTCAGGGGGTGAAGCTTTCTTT
D gene: NA; J gene: TRBJ2-3; clone size: NA; V gene: TRBV19; CDR3 protein: CASSIPGAGADTQYF; CDR3 DNA: TGTGCCAGTAGTATTCCAGGAGCAGGGGCTGATACGCAGTATTTT
D gene: NA; J gene: TRBJ2-7; clone size: NA; V gene: TRBV7-9; CDR3 protein: CASSQTAGKGSPSYEQYF; CDR3 DNA: TGTGCCAGCAGCCAAACAGCGGGCAAAGGGAGTCCCTCCTACGAGCAGTACTTC
D gene: NA; J gene: TRBJ2-3; clone size: NA; V gene: TRBV7-8; CDR3 protein: CASSPRLDTQYF; CDR3 DNA: TGTGCCAGCAGCCCGAGGTTAGATACGCAGTATTTT
D gene: NA; J gene: TRBJ2-7; clone size: NA; V gene: TRBV27; CDR3 protein: CASSLGGNLDEQYF; CDR3 DNA: TGTGCCAGCAGTTTAGGGGGGAATCTGGACGAGCAGTACTTC
D gene: TRBD2; J gene: TRBJ2-3; clone size: NA; V gene: TRBV3-1/TRBV3-2; CDR3 protein: CASSQGRTSGDTDTQYF; CDR3 DNA: TGTGCCAGCAGCCAAGGCCGGACTAGCGGGGACACAGATACGCAGTATTTT
D gene: TRBD1; J gene: TRBJ2-7; clone size: NA; V gene: TRBV7-2; CDR3 protein: CASSPRQGTYEQYF; CDR3 DNA: TGTGCCAGCAGCCCTAGACAGGGTACCTACGAGCAGTACTTC
D gene: TRBD2; J gene: TRBJ2-7; clone size: NA; V gene: TRBV3-1/TRBV3-2; CDR3 protein: CASRLGTSAWDEQYF; CDR3 DNA: TGTGCCAGCAGGCTCGGGACTAGCGCTTGGGACGAGCAGTACTTC
D gene: NA; J gene: TRBJ1-5; clone size: NA; V gene: TRBV7-9; CDR3 protein: CASSLAFAGGHQPQHF; CDR3 DNA: TGTGCCAGCAGCTTAGCGTTCGCAGGTGGGCATCAGCCCCAGCATTTT
D gene: NA; J gene: TRBJ1-3; clone size: NA; V gene: TRBV5-4; CDR3 protein: CASSLSDYSGNTIYF; CDR3 DNA: TGTGCCAGCAGCTTGTCGGACTACTCTGGAAACACCATATATTTT
D gene: TRBD2; J gene: TRBJ2-1; clone size: NA; V gene: TRBV9; CDR3 protein: CASSVGLLAGDFYNEQFF; CDR3 DNA: TGTGCCAGCAGCGTGGGTCTTCTAGCGGGAGATTTCTACAATGAGCAGTTCTTC
D gene: NA; J gene: TRBJ2-7; clone size: NA; V gene: TRBV5-6; CDR3 protein: CASSLNNYEQYF; CDR3 DNA: TGTGCCAGCAGCTTGAATAACTACGAGCAGTACTTC
D gene: NA; J gene: TRBJ1-2; clone size: NA; V gene: TRBV19; CDR3 protein: CASFENYGYTF; CDR3 DNA: TGTGCCAGTTTCGAGAACTATGGCTACACCTTC
D gene: NA; J gene: TRBJ1-2; clone size: NA; V gene: TRBV3-1/TRBV3-2; CDR3 protein: CASSQGGENGYTF; CDR3 DNA: TGTGCCAGCAGCCAAGGGGGCGAGAATGGCTACACCTTC
D gene: NA; J gene: TRBJ1-1; clone size: NA; V gene: TRBV6-6; CDR3 protein: CASSPLRGSNTEAFF; CDR3 DNA: TGTGCCAGCTCCCCACTCAGGGGATCGAACACTGAAGCTTTCTTT
D gene: TRBD1; J gene: TRBJ1-1; clone size: NA; V gene: TRBV10-1; CDR3 protein: CASSDPGGTEAFF; CDR3 DNA: TGCGCCAGCAGTGATCCAGGGGGGACTGAAGCTTTCTTT
D gene: NA; J gene: TRBJ1-4; clone size: NA; V gene: TRBV7-8; CDR3 protein: CASSLAFTRMQGKASREKLFF; CDR3 DNA: TGTGCCAGCAGCTTAGCGTTTACGAGGATGCAGGGGAAAGCAAGTCGGGAAAAACTGTTTTTT
D gene: NA; J gene: TRBJ2-3; clone size: NA; V gene: TRBV6-5; CDR3 protein: CASLTGGRTDTQYF; CDR3 DNA: TGTGCCAGCCTCACGGGGGGCAGAACAGATACGCAGTATTTT
D gene: NA; J gene: TRBJ2-1; clone size: NA; V gene: TRBV5-6; CDR3 protein: CASSLPEADRLNEQFF; CDR3 DNA: TGTGCCAGCAGCTTGCCCGAGGCGGATAGGCTCAATGAGCAGTTCTTC
D gene: NA; J gene: TRBJ2-7; clone size: NA; V gene: TRBV2; CDR3 protein: CASKPGDYEQYF; CDR3 DNA: TGTGCCAGCAAGCCAGGGGACTACGAGCAGTACTTC
D gene: TRBD2; J gene: TRBJ2-3; clone size: NA; V gene: TRBV3-1/TRBV3-2; CDR3 protein: CASRHLSGASTDTQYF; CDR3 DNA: TGTGCCAGCAGGCATCTTAGCGGGGCTAGCACAGATACGCAGTATTTT
D gene: NA; J gene: TRBJ1-1; clone size: NA; V gene: TRBV25-1; CDR3 protein: CASSELGQDSTEAFF; CDR3 DNA: TGTGCCAGCAGTGAATTGGGGCAGGATAGCACTGAAGCTTTCTTT
D gene: NA; J gene: TRBJ1-2; clone size: NA; V gene: TRBV5-1; CDR3 protein: CASSPTGTNYGYTF; CDR3 DNA: TGCGCCAGCAGCCCGACAGGCACGAACTATGGCTACACCTTC
D gene: NA; J gene: TRBJ1-1; clone size: NA; V gene: TRBV5-4; CDR3 protein: CASSPGGRDTEAFF; CDR3 DNA: TGTGCCAGCAGCCCGGGGGGGCGAGACACTGAAGCTTTCTTT
D gene: TRBD1; J gene: TRBJ1-6; clone size: NA; V gene: TRBV2; CDR3 protein: CASRRTGGSDSPLHF; CDR3 DNA: TGTGCCAGCAGGAGGACAGGGGGTTCGGATTCACCCCTCCACTTT
D gene: NA; J gene: TRBJ1-2; clone size: NA; V gene: TRBV27; CDR3 protein: CASSHGSYGYTF; CDR3 DNA: TGTGCCAGCAGCCACGGGAGTTATGGCTACACCTTC
D gene: TRBD2; J gene: TRBJ2-5; clone size: NA; V gene: TRBV10-3; CDR3 protein: CAISESILAEKQETQYF; CDR3 DNA: TGTGCCATCAGTGAGTCGATCCTAGCGGAGAAACAAGAGACCCAGTACTTC
D gene: NA; J gene: TRBJ1-2; clone size: NA; V gene: TRBV7-2; CDR3 protein: CASSSIRRGGYTF; CDR3 DNA: TGTGCCAGCAGCTCAATCCGACGAGGGGGCTACACCTTC
D gene: NA; J gene: TRBJ1-3; clone size: NA; V gene: TRBV19; CDR3 protein: CASSMLLVSGGSSGNTIYF; CDR3 DNA: TGTGCCAGTAGTATGCTTCTAGTGTCGGGGGGGAGTTCTGGAAACACCATATATTTT
D gene: NA; J gene: TRBJ2-7; clone size: NA; V gene: TRBV27; CDR3 protein: CASSLGGTREQYF; CDR3 DNA: TGTGCCAGCAGTTTAGGTGGGACACGCGAGCAGTACTTC
D gene: TRBD1; J gene: TRBJ2-2; clone size: NA; V gene: TRBV27; CDR3 protein: CASSPWDRGRSGSGELFF; CDR3 DNA: TGTGCCAGCAGTCCCTGGGACAGGGGGAGAAGTGGCTCCGGGGAGCTGTTTTTT
D gene: NA; J gene: TRBJ1-5; clone size: NA; V gene: TRBV27; CDR3 protein: CASRRYRNQPQHF; CDR3 DNA: TGTGCCAGCAGACGCTACCGCAATCAGCCCCAGCATTTT
D gene: NA; J gene: TRBJ2-7; clone size: few; V gene: TRBV21-1; CDR3 protein: CASSRSGYRDRGYEQYF; CDR3 DNA: TGTGCCAGCAGCCGATCTGGTTACCGGGACAGGGGTTACGAGCAGTACTTC
D gene: NA; J gene: TRBJ2-7; clone size: once; V gene: TRBV19; CDR3 protein: CASSSRSGGNPYEQYF; CDR3 DNA: TGTGCCAGTAGTTCCCGATCTGGGGGGAACCCCTACGAGCAGTACTTC
D gene: NA; J gene: TRBJ2-1; clone size: NA; V gene: TRBV2; CDR3 protein: CASRSTASASYNEQFF; CDR3 DNA: TGTGCCAGCAGGAGTACGGCTAGCGCCTCCTACAATGAGCAGTTCTTC
D gene: NA; J gene: TRBJ1-2; clone size: NA; V gene: TRBV19; CDR3 protein: CASTPGLNGNYGYTF; CDR3 DNA: TGTGCCAGTACCCCTGGACTTAACGGGAACTATGGCTACACCTTC
D gene: TRBD2; J gene: TRBJ2-7; clone size: NA; V gene: TRBV19; CDR3 protein: CASSMSGSSYEQYF; CDR3 DNA: TGTGCCAGTAGTATGAGCGGGAGCTCCTACGAGCAGTACTTC
D gene: NA; J gene: TRBJ2-7; clone size: NA; V gene: TRBV3-1/TRBV3-2; CDR3 protein: CASSQDQYLYEQYF; CDR3 DNA: TGTGCCAGCAGCCAAGACCAGTACCTCTACGAGCAGTACTTC
D gene: NA; J gene: TRBJ2-7; clone size: NA; V gene: TRBV6-5; CDR3 protein: CASSYGREQYF; CDR3 DNA: TGTGCCAGCAGTTACGGGCGCGAGCAGTACTTC
D gene: TRBD2; J gene: TRBJ2-1; clone size: NA; V gene: TRBV28; CDR3 protein: CASSSPTSYPTYEQFF; CDR3 DNA: TGTGCCAGCAGCTCCCCGACTAGCTATCCTACGTATGAGCAGTTCTTC
D gene: NA; J gene: TRBJ1-2; clone size: NA; V gene: TRBV30; CDR3 protein: CAWSSNVGGKYGYTF; CDR3 DNA: TGTGCCTGGAGTTCAAATGTGGGGGGAAAGTATGGCTACACCTTC
D gene: TRBD1; J gene: TRBJ1-2; clone size: once; V gene: TRBV29-1; CDR3 protein: CSVERTGGLNYGYTF; CDR3 DNA: TGCAGCGTCGAAAGGACAGGGGGCCTTAACTATGGCTACACCTTC